This is a list of T cell receptor beta chains from one sample in a study of T cells after somatic rescue of genetic block. Some clones are missing from TCRdb's copy, which holds only in-frame ones; the method was immunoSEQ multiplex PCR. Among around 52,000 clones listed, roughly 96% were seen once. Sequencing was performed on peripheral blood mononuclear cells (PBMCs). Every receptor here comes from a child less than two years old. Both conserved end residues are part of each CDR3.

V: TRBV4-1; CDR3: CASSQVDRPSGNTIYF
V: TRBV5-1; CDR3: CASAHVGRNTGELFF
V: TRBV7-6; CDR3: CASSPSVQETQYF
V: TRBV30; CDR3: CAWSVGNEQFF
V: TRBV19; CDR3: CASSIDLQPQHF
V: TRBV7-2; CDR3: CASSYRAGGHYEQYF
V: TRBV4-3; CDR3: CASSQSGRAIETQYF
V: TRBV7-3; CDR3: CASSFRLADNEQFF
V: TRBV7-2; CDR3: CASSLVGVEGYTF
V: TRBV19; CDR3: CASTGGGADTQYF
V: TRBV19; CDR3: CASSALAGRSTQYF
V: TRBV11-2; CDR3: CASSLGGVSPLHF
V: TRBV6-5; CDR3: CASSYQGSNQPQHF
V: TRBV4-3; CDR3: CASSQFSGSSYEQYF
V: TRBV4-1; CDR3: CASSPIAGNEQFF
V: TRBV27; CDR3: CASSLRGLARNEQFF
V: TRBV4-3; CDR3: CASSQDLAGGPGELFF
V: TRBV7-9; CDR3: CASSLDLENSPLHF
V: TRBV29-1; CDR3: CSVSSGTAFF
V: TRBV27; CDR3: CASSPRLAGGDTQYF
V: TRBV11-2; CDR3: CASSLTTGGELFF
V: TRBV28; CDR3: CASRRDRGRFISSYEQYF
V: TRBV4-1; CDR3: CASSQLAGSQPQHF
V: TRBV5-5; CDR3: CASNIQGIPYQETQYF
V: TRBV29-1; CDR3: CSVEKGGSSYEQYF
V: TRBV4-3; CDR3: CASSQDSSSYEQYF
V: TRBV6-1; CDR3: CASSELTGGYGYTF
V: TRBV7-9; CDR3: CASTLPNEKLFF
V: TRBV11-3; CDR3: CASSLDRGSSYNEQFF
V: TRBV5-1; CDR3: CASSLTGHETQYF
V: TRBV9; CDR3: CASSVVGGPGELFF
V: TRBV6-5; CDR3: CATDSNTEAFF
V: TRBV6-1; CDR3: CASSEVGGRPRDTQYF
V: TRBV4-2; CDR3: CASSQGQGPRTDTQYF
V: TRBV11-3; CDR3: CASSLTGSGDTQYF
V: TRBV29-1; CDR3: CSGNQGDEQFF
V: TRBV20-1; CDR3: CSAIRDTQYF
V: TRBV2; CDR3: CASSERQGANYGYTF
V: TRBV25-1; CDR3: CASSEQGAYGYTF
V: TRBV5-1; CDR3: CASSGQSFSYEQYF
V: TRBV2; CDR3: CASSEARLAANTGELFF
V: TRBV25-1; CDR3: CASSDMGRTGELFF
V: TRBV5-1; CDR3: CASSLEPSPTNTGELFF
V: TRBV19; CDR3: CASSRDSNYNEQFF
V: TRBV6-1; CDR3: CASRDPITDTQYF
V: TRBV5-1; CDR3: CASSSWDRGAYEQYF
V: TRBV9; CDR3: CASSARLAGIYNEQFF
V: TRBV10-3; CDR3: CAISDPDRGPNYGYTF
V: TRBV28; CDR3: CASRPNPGANVLTF
V: TRBV28; CDR3: CASSLSDLYQETQYF
V: TRBV25-1; CDR3: CASSEPGPLGTDTQYF
V: TRBV9; CDR3: CASTTLGGSTDTQYF
V: TRBV7-2; CDR3: CASSHHGTSGTDTQYF